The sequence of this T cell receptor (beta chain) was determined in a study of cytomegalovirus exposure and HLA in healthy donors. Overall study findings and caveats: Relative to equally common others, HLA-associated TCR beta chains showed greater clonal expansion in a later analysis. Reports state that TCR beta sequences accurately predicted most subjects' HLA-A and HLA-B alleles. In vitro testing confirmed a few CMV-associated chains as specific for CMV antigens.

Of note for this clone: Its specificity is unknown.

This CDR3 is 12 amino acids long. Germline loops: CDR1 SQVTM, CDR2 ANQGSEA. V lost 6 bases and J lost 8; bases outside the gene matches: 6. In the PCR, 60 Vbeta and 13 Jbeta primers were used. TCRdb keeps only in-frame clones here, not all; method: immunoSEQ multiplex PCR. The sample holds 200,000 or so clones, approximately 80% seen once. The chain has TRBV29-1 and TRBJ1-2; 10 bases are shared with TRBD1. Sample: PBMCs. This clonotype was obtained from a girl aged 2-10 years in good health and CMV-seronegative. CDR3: CSVGQGRRGYTF. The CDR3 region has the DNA TGCAGCGTGGGACAGGGGCGGAGAGGCTACACCTTC.